These 4 T cell receptor beta chains were sequenced from one sample in a study of T cell responses to AZD1222 COVID-19 vaccine. Clones were read by immunoSEQ multiplex PCR, and TCRdb kept only the in-frame ones, dropping some. Here the sample spans over 50,000 clones, roughly 80% being singletons. Sample: peripheral blood, taken 28 days after the second AZD1222 dose. Receptors originate from an adult who received the AZD1222 COVID-19 vaccine.

V is TRBV28 and J is TRBJ1-5; a possible D gene is TRBD1 (6 bases). Looked up from germline, CDR1 is MDHEN and CDR2 is SYDVKM. Deletions cut 7 bases from V and 7 bases from J, with 14 bases between. This CDR3 contains 13 residues. DNA of the CDR3: TGTGCCAGCACGCTACAGGGCGGACAGCCCCAGCATTTT. This encodes CASTLQGGQPQHF.

This rearrangement joins TRBV29-1 to TRBJ2-4; 12 nucleotides agree with TRBD2. The V gene end was trimmed by 6 bases and the J gene end by 3 bases; junction bases not matched to a gene: 9. The CDR3 is 16 amino acids. Germline loops: CDR1 SQVTM, CDR2 ANQGSEA. CDR3 amino acids: CSVLGASGRDKNIQYF. DNA for the CDR3: TGCAGCGTACTTGGTGCTAGCGGGAGGGACAAAAACATTCAGTACTTC.

This clone was observed a handful of times. The genes are TRBV11-3 and TRBJ2-2; possible D gene TRBD1, 6 bases. Germline values: CDR1 SGHNT, CDR2 YENEEA. The CDR3 contains 16 residues. With 4 bases removed from V and 6 bases from J, the gap between germline ends came to 18 bases. The CDR3 protein is CASSSGTRGPAGELFF. For the CDR3, the DNA is TGTGCCAGCAGCTCCGGGACAAGGGGACCGGCCGGGGAGCTGTTTTTT.

The rearrangement joins TRBV24-1 to TRBJ1-1; D is unresolved. Germline V gene lookup returns CDR1 KGHDR and CDR2 SFDVKD. The CDR3 totals 13 residues. Trimming removed 7 bases from V and 1 base from J, with 9 bases in between. CDR3 sequence (DNA): TGTGCCACCAGACAACACACGAACACTGAAGCTTTCTTT. Encoded protein: CATRQHTNTEAFF.